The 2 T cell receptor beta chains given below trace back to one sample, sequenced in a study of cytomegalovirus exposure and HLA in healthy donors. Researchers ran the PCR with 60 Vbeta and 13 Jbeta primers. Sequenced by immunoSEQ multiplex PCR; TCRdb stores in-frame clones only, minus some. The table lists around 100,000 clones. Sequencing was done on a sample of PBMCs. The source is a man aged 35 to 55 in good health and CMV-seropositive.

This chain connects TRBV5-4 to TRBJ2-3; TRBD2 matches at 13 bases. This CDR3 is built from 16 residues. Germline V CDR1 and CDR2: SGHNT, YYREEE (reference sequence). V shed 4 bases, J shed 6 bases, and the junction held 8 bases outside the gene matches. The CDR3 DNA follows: TGTGCCAGCAGCCTCCGGACTAGCGGGAGTCTGGATACGCAGTATTTT. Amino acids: CASSLRTSGSLDTQYF.

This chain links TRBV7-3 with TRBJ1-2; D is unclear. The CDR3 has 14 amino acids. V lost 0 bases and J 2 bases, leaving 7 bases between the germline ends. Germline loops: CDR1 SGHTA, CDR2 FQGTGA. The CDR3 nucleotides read TGTGCCAGCAGCTTAACTGCGAGCAACTATGGCTACACCTTC. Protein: CASSLTASNYGYTF. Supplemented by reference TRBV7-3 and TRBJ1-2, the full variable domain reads GAGVSQTPSNKVTEKGKYVELRCDPISGHTALYWYRQSLGQGPEFLIYFQGTGAADDSGLPNDRFFAVRPEGSVSTLKIQRTERGDSAVYLCASSLTASNYGYTFGSGTRLTVV.